One sample yielded the 30 T cell receptor beta chains listed below, sequenced in a study of T cell responses to AZD1222 COVID-19 vaccine. The table came from immunoSEQ multiplex PCR; TCRdb's copy has only in-frame clones and leaves some out. The sample includes 120,000 to 150,000 clones, more than 85% of them seen just once. Sample: peripheral blood, taken on day 0 of AZD1222 vaccination. These receptors came from an adult in good health.

This clone appeared a few times. The chain uses TRBV14 and TRBJ2-3; D perhaps matches TRBD2 (6 bases). Germline V gene data show CDR1 as SGHDN and CDR2 as FVKESK. The CDR3 totals 17 residues. V lost 4 bases, J lost 4 bases, and 21 bases lay in between. The CDR3, as DNA: TGTGCCAGCAGCCGGCGGCTGACTAGGGAGATTTCAGATACGCAGTATTTT. Translation: CASSRRLTREISDTQYF.

The CDR3 region has the DNA TGTGCCAGCAGTGACGTAGCGGGAGTTACCTACAATGAGCAGTTCTTC. This sequence encodes CASSDVAGVTYNEQFF. The V gene is TRBV6-4, the J gene TRBJ2-1, with 9 bases that match TRBD2. Per the germline V gene, CDR1 is MRHNA and CDR2 is SNTAGT. This CDR3 spans 16 amino acids. Losses at the gene ends were 2 bases for V and 2 bases for J; bases not matched to a gene: 4.

The CDR3 sequence is CASSFDSDNEQFF. CDR3 coding DNA: TGTGCCAGCAGTTTTGACTCTGACAATGAGCAGTTCTTC. J is TRBJ2-1 and V is TRBV12-3 or TRBV12-4; D uncertain. V was trimmed by 3 bases and J by 5 bases, leaving 8 bases between them. This CDR3 contains 13 residues.

The chain carries TRBV20-1 and TRBJ1-2; D unresolved. The germline V gene has CDR1 DFQATT and CDR2 SNEGSKA (reference sequence). The CDR3 is 11 residues long. Trimming removed 7 bases at V and 8 bases at J, with 14 bases between. CDR3 region: CSGPNSYGYTF. The CDR3 DNA sequence: TGCAGTGGACCAAACAGCTACGGCTACACCTTC.

The J gene is TRBJ1-1, the V gene TRBV3-1 (or the pseudogene TRBV3-2), with TRBD1 as a possible D gene (6 bases). The CDR3 has 15 residues. Trimming shortened V by 4 bases and J by 0 bases, and 12 bases separated the two germline ends. Germline V lookup: CDR1 LGHDT, CDR2 YNNKEL (reference sequence). This chain's CDR3 is CASSPMDSLNTEAFF. The DNA for the CDR3 is TGTGCCAGCAGCCCTATGGACAGTTTGAACACTGAAGCTTTCTTT.

V is TRBV3-1 (or the pseudogene TRBV3-2) and J is TRBJ1-1; no definite D call. The V and J ends lost 0 bases and 0 bases respectively, with 17 bases between them. The CDR3 sequence is 18 residues long. Germline values: CDR1 LGHDT, CDR2 YNNKEL (reference sequence). This CDR3 is CASSQEGRYGPMNTEAFF. Here the CDR3 DNA reads TGTGCCAGCAGCCAAGAGGGAAGATATGGACCGATGAACACTGAAGCTTTCTTT.

The chain carries TRBV3-1 (or the pseudogene TRBV3-2) and TRBJ2-2, with D maybe TRBD2 (6 bases). In germline, CDR1 is LGHDT, CDR2 YNNKEL (reference sequence). The CDR3 runs 19 residues. V lost 1 base and J 3 bases, leaving 21 bases between the germline ends. This CDR3 reads CASSQVPHLAGGDTGELFF. The CDR3 DNA reads TGTGCCAGCAGCCAAGTCCCCCACTTGGCAGGCGGGGACACCGGGGAGCTGTTTTTT.

The chain joins TRBV6-5 to TRBJ1-5, with no clear D. This CDR3 spans 14 amino acids. The V end was cut by 6 bases, the J end by 3 bases, with 12 bases between. Germline V gives CDR1 MNHEY, CDR2 SVGAGI. CDR3 nucleotides: TGTGCCAGCAGGTCCGGGGTGATCAATCAGCCCCAGCATTTT. Residues: CASRSGVINQPQHF.

The chain carries TRBV5-6 and TRBJ1-5; D unclear. CDR1 and CDR2 (germline): SGHDT, YYEEEE. The CDR3 loop spans 13 amino acids. V lost 2 bases and J 1 base, leaving 4 bases between the germline ends. CDR3: CASSFGSNQPQHF. The CDR3 bases are TGTGCCAGCAGCTTCGGGAGCAATCAGCCCCAGCATTTT. The full variable domain, completed using reference TRBV5-6 and TRBJ1-5, is DAGVTQSPTHLIKTRGQQVTLRCSPKSGHDTVSWYQQALGQGPQFIFQYYEEEERQRGNFPDRFSGHQFPNYSSELNVNALLLGDSALYLCASSFGSNQPQHFGDGTRLSIL.

The chain is built from TRBV10-1 and TRBJ1-1; D is unresolved. The V gene lost 2 bases and the J gene lost 0 bases, with 4 bases spanning the gap. CDR1 and CDR2 from the germline V gene are WNHNN and SYGVQD (reference sequence). CDR3 length equals 13 residues. In nucleotides, the CDR3 is TGCGCCAGCAGTGAGGACCTGAACACTGAAGCTTTCTTT. This translates into CASSEDLNTEAFF.

The V and J genes are TRBV6-2 or TRBV6-3 and TRBJ1-1; D unclear. There are 14 residues in the CDR3. CDR1 and CDR2 (germline): MNHEY, SVGEGT. V was cut by 4 bases and J by 1 base, with 10 bases left in between. CDR3 in DNA: TGTGCCAGCAGTTTCTCGCAGAGGAACACTGAAGCTTTCTTT. This sequence encodes CASSFSQRNTEAFF.

The CDR3 bases are TGTGCCTGCTCGACAGGGGGCACCTACGAGCAGTACTTC. This translates into CACSTGGTYEQYF. This chain links TRBV30 with TRBJ2-7; 10 bases line up with TRBD1. V was pared by 6 bases and J by 2 bases, with 4 bases of the junction left unmatched. Germline V gene data show CDR1 as GTSNPN and CDR2 as SVGIG (reference sequence). The length of the CDR3 is 13 residues. Based on the CDR3 plus reference TRBV30 and TRBJ2-7, the full variable domain is SQTIHQWPATLVQPVGSPLSLECTVEGTSNPNLYWYRQAAGRGLQLLFYSVGIGQISSEVPQNLSASRPQDRQFILSSKKLLLSDSGFYLCACSTGGTYEQYFGPGTRLTVT.

In this sample, this clone turned up once. The rearrangement uses TRBV10-3 and TRBJ2-1, with TRBD1 matching over 11 bases. The CDR3 is made up of 16 amino acids. V was clipped by 0 bases and J by 9 bases; unmatched bases: 7. Germline CDR1 ENHRY, CDR2 SYGVKD. This chain's CDR3 is CAISESRDRGAGEQFF. CDR3 bases: TGTGCCATCAGTGAGTCCCGGGACAGGGGGGCCGGTGAGCAGTTCTTC.

The J gene is TRBJ2-2, the V gene TRBV21-1. TRBV21-1 is annotated as a pseudogene. CDR3 length: 15 amino acids. The CDR3 is CASSTSGDSPGELFF. Here the CDR3 DNA reads TGTGCCAGCAGTACCTCAGGGGACTCCCCCGGGGAGCTGTTTTTT.

The gene calls are TRBV6-6 and TRBJ1-5; tentative D call: TRBD1 (6 bases). The V end was cut by 1 base, the J end by 6 bases, with 13 bases between. Germline V gene lookup returns CDR1 MNHNY and CDR2 SVGAGI (reference sequence). There are 15 residues in the CDR3. For the CDR3, the DNA is TGTGCCAGCAGTTACTTGGCAGGGGAGGGTCAGCCCCAGCATTTT. Translated, it gives CASSYLAGEGQPQHF.

The chain employs TRBV19 and TRBJ1-3; possible D gene TRBD1, 5 bases. The CDR3 contains 14 residues. Germline CDR1 LNHDA, CDR2 SQIVND (reference sequence). Trimming shortened V by 6 bases and J by 2 bases, and 11 bases separated the two germline ends. The CDR3 DNA reads as TGTGCCAGTAGAGGCAGGGTAACTGGAAACACCATATATTTT. Protein sequence: CASRGRVTGNTIYF.

The table lists this clone with a count of one. The J gene is TRBJ1-3, the V gene TRBV9; D call uncertain. V lost 1 base and J 0 bases, leaving 11 bases between the germline ends. Germline V gene lookup returns CDR1 SGDLS and CDR2 YYNGEE. The CDR3 is 16 residues long. The CDR3 loop is CASSVFGASSGNTIYF. The CDR3 DNA reads TGTGCCAGCAGCGTATTTGGAGCCAGCTCTGGAAACACCATATATTTT.

The chain couples TRBV4-1 to TRBJ2-1; 7 bases align to TRBD2. Germline values: CDR1 MGHRA, CDR2 YSYEKL. The trim removed 8 bases at V and 0 bases at J, leaving 10 bases unmatched. The CDR3 is 16 residues long. Here the CDR3 DNA reads TGCGCCAGCGGGGCGGGGGACTCGAGCTCCTACAATGAGCAGTTCTTC. This sequence encodes CASGAGDSSSYNEQFF.

The V and J genes are TRBV7-3 and TRBJ1-1; D remains ambiguous. This CDR3 has 15 amino acids. V was trimmed by 5 bases and J by 5 bases, leaving 18 bases between them. Germline CDR1 is SGHTA and CDR2 is FQGTGA. CDR3 in DNA: TGTGCCAGCAGCCTAGGCGCGGGCGGAGGGACTGAAGCTTTCTTT. Its translation: CASSLGAGGGTEAFF. The complete variable domain, with remaining parts taken from reference TRBV7-3 and TRBJ1-1, reads GAGVSQTPSNKVTEKGKYVELRCDPISGHTALYWYRQSLGQGPEFLIYFQGTGAADDSGLPNDRFFAVRPEGSVSTLKIQRTERGDSAVYLCASSLGAGGGTEAFFGQGTRLTVV.

This clone has at least ten counts. The J gene is TRBJ2-1, the V gene TRBV6-1; TRBD2 agrees at 11 bases. Trimming cost V 4 bases and J 1 base; bases outside gene matches: 3. Germline lookup yields CDR1 MNHNS and CDR2 SASEGT. CDR3 length equals 16 residues. The CDR3 loop is CASSGASGGSYNEQFF. CDR3 nucleotide sequence: TGTGCCAGCAGTGGGGCTAGCGGGGGGTCCTACAATGAGCAGTTCTTC.

The V and J genes are TRBV28 and TRBJ2-7; TRBD2 is a possible D gene (6 bases). This CDR3 has 17 amino acids. Trimming removed 3 bases at V and 3 bases at J, with 21 bases between. Germline CDR1 reads MDHEN; CDR2 reads SYDVKM. CDR3 nucleotides: TGTGCCAGCAGTTTGCACCCCCCGGGACTTATCCTCTACGAGCAGTACTTC. Amino acids: CASSLHPPGLILYEQYF.

The chain carries TRBV6-5 and TRBJ1-1, with D unclear. CDR3 size: 13 residues. Germline V gene lookup returns CDR1 MNHEY and CDR2 SVGAGI. Trimming stripped 6 bases from V and 0 bases from J, with 8 bases between. CDR3 sequence reads: CASSIQMNTEAFF. The CDR3 DNA is TGTGCCAGCAGCATCCAGATGAACACTGAAGCTTTCTTT.

This clone appeared a single time. This chain joins TRBV9 and TRBJ2-5; tentative D call: TRBD2 (5 bases). Between the trimmed V and J ends, which lost 0 bases and 3 bases, there was a span of 12 bases. The CDR3 covers 15 residues. Germline CDR1 and CDR2: SGDLS and YYNGEE. The CDR3: CASSVATGSEETQYF. CDR3 bases: TGTGCCAGCAGCGTAGCTACGGGGAGCGAAGAGACCCAGTACTTC.

This chain connects TRBV6-5 to TRBJ1-3; D is uncertain. CDR1 MNHEY and CDR2 SVGAGI come from the germline V gene. The CDR3 covers 15 residues. Between the trimmed V and J ends, which lost 2 bases and 8 bases, there was a span of 16 bases. CDR3 DNA sequence: TGTGCCAGCAGTTACGGCCCCTCGGGTTTGGACACCATATATTTT. Protein sequence: CASSYGPSGLDTIYF.

The chain has TRBV9 and TRBJ2-3, with 10 bases lining up with TRBD1. Germline CDR1 SGDLS, CDR2 YYNGEE. The CDR3 runs 20 residues. After removal of 0 bases from V and 6 bases from J, the junction contained 19 bases not matched to a gene. CDR3 region: CASSVVKDRGFGFKLDTQYF. DNA for the CDR3: TGTGCCAGCAGCGTAGTAAAGGACAGGGGGTTCGGGTTCAAGTTGGATACGCAGTATTTT.

The chain has TRBV19 and TRBJ1-2; a possible D gene is TRBD1 (5 bases). V lost 10 bases and J 4 bases, leaving 16 bases between the germline ends. The CDR3 is 13 residues long. CDR1 and CDR2 (germline): LNHDA, SQIVND (reference sequence). The CDR3 sequence is CATQAGGAYGYTF. CDR3 bases: TGTGCCACCCAAGCGGGTGGGGCCTATGGCTACACCTTC.

The V call is TRBV7-2, the J call TRBJ1-6; 9 bases agree with TRBD1. Germline CDR1 SGHTA, CDR2 FQGNSA. This CDR3 has 16 amino acids. Germline trimming cut 6 bases from V and 5 bases from J; bases unmatched to any gene: 8. Here the CDR3 DNA reads TGTGCCAGCAGTCCCGGGACAGGGCGTCATAATTCACCCCTCCACTTT. It codes for CASSPGTGRHNSPLHF.

The CDR3 DNA reads TGTGCCAGCAGCCGGGACAGGGGGGACCTGGGGCAGTACTTC. This codes for CASSRDRGDLGQYF. The chain couples TRBV5-5 to TRBJ2-7; 11 bases map to TRBD1. With V trimmed by 4 bases and J by 9 bases, 9 bases remained unmatched. Germline V gene sequence: CDR1 SGHKS, CDR2 YYEKEE (reference sequence). The CDR3 extends over 14 amino acids.

V gene TRBV5-1 combines with J gene TRBJ1-2; 7 bases agree with TRBD1. The CDR3 extends over 16 amino acids. V shed 1 base, J shed 8 bases, and the junction held 14 bases outside the gene matches. CDR1 and CDR2 (germline): SGHRS, YFSETQ. Written as DNA, the CDR3 is TGCGCCAGCAGCTTGCTTCAGAGTCAGGGGGGACCCGGCTACACCTTC. Protein: CASSLLQSQGGPGYTF.

The rearrangement uses TRBV2 and TRBJ1-4, with 10 positions matching TRBD1. Germline CDR1 SNHLY, CDR2 FYNNEI. The V segment lost 5 bases and the J segment 4 bases; nucleotides outside the gene matches: 4. The CDR3 is made up of 15 amino acids. The CDR3 sequence: CASSQRTGGNEKLFF. The CDR3 DNA reads TGTGCCAGCAGTCAAAGGACAGGGGGTAATGAAAAACTGTTTTTT.